A selection of T cell receptor beta chains follows, all from one sample in a study of identical twins. TCRdb redid the calling of the 5' RACE reads with MiXCR, one entry per CDR3 protein. The data show about 470,000 distinct CDR3 sequences, roughly 26% seen once. The same data also went into a second study, on T cells expressing NK-cell markers.

Sequenced sample: CD4+ T cells sorted from blood. The receptors were sampled from a woman aged 18-35 years in good health. Each CDR3 is given with its conserved first and last residue. A D gene is named only where the DNA matches it firmly. Where a row states a size, it is once, few, many or the class of an expanded clone; other rows omit it.

clone size	D gene	V gene	J gene	CDR3 protein	CDR3 DNA
.	TRBD1	TRBV20-1	TRBJ2-1	CSARTGVSSNEQFF	TGCAGTGCTAGGACAGGGGTGTCCAGCAATGAGCAGTTCTTC
.	.	TRBV7-9	TRBJ1-6	CASSRDNSPLHF	TGTGCCAGCAGTCGGGATAATTCACCCCTCCACTTT
.	.	TRBV10-1	TRBJ1-1	CASSESGNTEAFF	TGCGCCAGCAGTGAATCAGGGAACACTGAAGCTTTCTTT
few	.	TRBV5-5	TRBJ1-1	CASSSFSGTEAFF	TGTGCCAGCAGCAGCTTCTCGGGCACTGAAGCTTTCTTT
.	.	TRBV12-3/TRBV12-4	TRBJ2-6	CASSLDGANVLTF	TGTGCCAGCAGTTTGGATGGGGCCAACGTCCTGACTTTC
few	TRBD2	TRBV7-9	TRBJ2-4	CASSRGLAGGGDIQYF	TGTGCCAGCAGCCGAGGACTAGCGGGAGGGGGTGACATTCAGTACTTC
.	.	TRBV6-1	TRBJ2-2	CASRVGGHLPDTGELFF	TGTGCCAGCAGAGTGGGGGGCCATTTGCCGGACACCGGGGAGCTGTTTTTT
few	TRBD1	TRBV12-3/TRBV12-4	TRBJ1-4	CASSLVRGFANEKLFF	TGTGCCAGCAGTTTAGTCAGGGGGTTTGCTAATGAAAAACTGTTTTTT
.	TRBD1	TRBV6-5	TRBJ1-3	CASSYSRPGTGQANTIYF	TGTGCCAGCAGTTACTCCCGTCCCGGGACAGGGCAAGCAAACACCATATATTTT
.	.	TRBV7-9	TRBJ2-1	CASSLIRARYNEQFF	TGTGCCAGCAGCTTAATTCGCGCCAGATACAATGAGCAGTTCTTC
few	.	TRBV3-1	TRBJ2-7	CASSQDKGIGEQYF	TGTGCCAGCAGCCAAGATAAGGGAATAGGCGAGCAGTACTTC
few	TRBD1	TRBV20-1	TRBJ2-7	CSAFKPGQSYEQYF	TGCAGTGCTTTCAAACCGGGACAGTCCTACGAGCAGTACTTC
.	.	TRBV6-2/TRBV6-3	TRBJ2-5	CASSYRADSTQYF	TGTGCCAGCAGTTACAGGGCGGACTCCACCCAGTACTTC
.	.	TRBV5-6	TRBJ2-1	CASSLAWQAYNEQFF	TGTGCCAGCAGCTTGGCCTGGCAGGCCTACAATGAGCAGTTCTTC
.	TRBD1	TRBV24-1	TRBJ1-1	CATSDYTGAAFF	TGTGCCACCAGTGATTACACAGGGGCGGCTTTCTTT
once	.	TRBV6-1	TRBJ1-6	CASSEASGVPLHF	TGTGCCAGCAGTGAAGCGTCAGGGGTTCCCCTCCACTTT
few	TRBD1	TRBV6-2/TRBV6-3	TRBJ1-5	CASSYAPGQGYQPQHF	TGTGCCAGCAGTTACGCTCCGGGACAGGGGTATCAGCCCCAGCATTTT
.	.	TRBV20-1	TRBJ2-1	CSAERDGYYNEQFF	TGCAGTGCCGAACGGGACGGATACTACAATGAGCAGTTCTTC
few	.	TRBV4-1	TRBJ1-1	CASSQGRTPIMNTEAFF	TGCGCCAGCAGCCAAGGCAGAACACCTATCATGAACACTGAAGCTTTCTTT
.	.	TRBV6-1	TRBJ2-7	CASSRDGYSYEQYF	TGTGCCAGCAGCCGGGACGGATACTCCTACGAGCAGTACTTC
.	TRBD1	TRBV3-1	TRBJ2-1	CASISGQGTYNEQFF	TGTGCCAGCATTTCAGGACAGGGTACCTACAATGAGCAGTTCTTC
few	TRBD2	TRBV6-1	TRBJ2-1	CASRRLAVSYNEQFF	TGTGCCAGCAGGCGACTAGCGGTTTCCTACAATGAGCAGTTCTTC
.	.	TRBV5-5	TRBJ1-5	CASSNRLEQPQHF	TGTGCCAGCAGCAACAGGCTTGAGCAGCCCCAGCATTTT
few	.	TRBV12-3/TRBV12-4	TRBJ1-2	CASRPMEVREANYGYTF	TGTGCCAGCCGCCCTATGGAGGTACGGGAAGCTAACTATGGCTACACCTTC
.	TRBD1	TRBV6-4	TRBJ1-2	CASSINPGQGAGGYTF	TGTGCCAGCAGTATAAATCCGGGACAGGGGGCCGGTGGCTACACCTTC
.	TRBD1	TRBV9	TRBJ2-1	CASSVGTGVFNEQFF	TGTGCCAGCAGCGTAGGGACAGGGGTGTTCAATGAGCAGTTCTTC
.	.	TRBV5-1	TRBJ2-6	CASSPRGVSGANVLTF	TGCGCCAGCAGCCCCCGGGGTGTGTCTGGGGCCAACGTCCTGACTTTC
.	TRBD1	TRBV20-1	TRBJ2-5	CSAGTPGQGVETQYF	TGCAGTGCGGGGACTCCGGGACAGGGTGTAGAGACCCAGTACTTC
few	TRBD1	TRBV20-1	TRBJ2-2	CSADRGAGELFF	TGCAGTGCTGACAGGGGAGCCGGGGAGCTGTTTTTT